The rows below give T cell receptor beta chains drawn from one sample of a study of blood T cell repertoires in COVID-19. This table comes from immunoSEQ multiplex PCR, and its TCRdb copy is limited to in-frame clones, with some not included. The top ten clones hold 5.5% to 7.5% of a sample with some 350,000 clones, about nine tenths of them seen once. Sample: peripheral blood. The origin of the receptors is a woman aged 70-85 years with COVID-19, enrolled during active disease. The CDR3 runs from the conserved cysteine through the conserved F or W. The order of the fields is clone size, D gene, J gene, V gene, CDR3 DNA, CDR3 protein. The D gene is left open where the match is weak. For some rows the clone size is stated as once, few or many, or as a class when expanded; others skip it.

>NA|NA|TRBJ1-3|TRBV5-4
TGTGCCAGCAGCCACTTTACAGGGATCTCTGGAAACACCATATATTTT
CASSHFTGISGNTIYF
>NA|NA|TRBJ2-3|TRBV27
TGTGCCAGCAGTTTCTGGGGGGGCGGCACAGATACGCAGTATTTT
CASSFWGGGTDTQYF
>NA|TRBD2|TRBJ2-2|TRBV5-1
TGCGCCAGCAGCTTCGGGCTTACCAGAGCGGGAGGGGAGCTGTTTTTT
CASSFGLTRAGGELFF
>NA|NA|TRBJ2-7|TRBV7-9
TGTGCCAGCAGCTTACGAGGGAACGAGCAGTACTTC
CASSLRGNEQYF
>NA|TRBD1|TRBJ1-4|TRBV7-9
TGTGCCAGCAGCACTCGGGACAGGGCCGCTAATGAAAAACTGTTTTTT
CASSTRDRAANEKLFF
>once|NA|TRBJ1-2|TRBV5-1
TGCGCCAGCAGCTTGGATGGGCAAGCTAACTATGGCTACACCTTC
CASSLDGQANYGYTF
>NA|TRBD1|TRBJ1-1|TRBV5-1
TGCGCCAGCAGCTCCCGGGCAGGGGGCTATTCTGAAGCTTTCTTT
CASSSRAGGYSEAFF
>NA|NA|TRBJ1-2|TRBV6-1
TGTGCCAGCAGTGAATCTGGCCGCTGGGGCTACACCTTC
CASSESGRWGYTF
>few|NA|TRBJ1-2|TRBV18
TGTGCCAGCTCACCAACTACCGGGAAGAACTATGGCTACACCTTC
CASSPTTGKNYGYTF
>once|NA|TRBJ1-2|TRBV2
TGTGCCAGCAAGCAGGATGTCTATGGCTACACCTTC
CASKQDVYGYTF
>NA|NA|TRBJ1-2|TRBV27
TGTGCCAGCAGCCCGGAAGGGGAACGCTATGGCTACACCTTC
CASSPEGERYGYTF
>NA|NA|TRBJ1-1|TRBV27
TGTGCCAGCAGTTTGAGGGTCTACACTGAAGCTTTCTTT
CASSLRVYTEAFF
>NA|TRBD1|TRBJ1-5|TRBV28
TGTGCCAGCAGCCGCACAAAGGACAGGGATCAGCCCCAGCATTTT
CASSRTKDRDQPQHF
>NA|NA|TRBJ1-1|TRBV2
TGTGCCAGCATCGAACGGGGTATGTGGACTGAAGCTTTCTTT
CASIERGMWTEAFF
>once|TRBD1|TRBJ1-2|TRBV19
TGTGCCAGTAATATGCGAGACAGGGGACACGGCTACACCTTC
CASNMRDRGHGYTF
>NA|TRBD2|TRBJ2-1|TRBV2
TGTGCCAGCAGCGCCGCGGCTAGCGGGGGGGCAAGTGAGCAGTTCTTC
CASSAAASGGASEQFF